Presented here are 12 T cell receptor beta chains from one specimen sequenced in a study of blood T cells in healthy people across ages. A second roughly 7 to 11 cycle PCR used barcoded and J-beta primers. TCRdb processed the 5' RACE reads anew with MiXCR; each CDR3 protein has one entry. This sample yields over a million distinct CDR3 sequences, of which 20% to 25% are seen a single time; approximately 0.75% belongs to the top ten. Another study also made use of these data, one on T cells of mothers and their children.

Sequenced input: blood. These receptor sequences come from a girl aged 2-9 years in good health.

This clonotype has just one count. V is TRBV14 and J is TRBJ2-7, with TRBD2 identical over 7 bases. The CDR3 contains 14 residues. The germline V gene encodes CDR1 SGHDN and CDR2 FVKESK. With 7 bases clipped from V and 5 bases from J, the junction kept 11 bases outside the gene matches. The CDR3 DNA reads as TGTGCCAGCAAAGCGGGAAGGGCCTATGACGAGCAGTACTTC. Translating it yields CASKAGRAYDEQYF.

The chain combines TRBV6-1 with TRBJ2-5; TRBD2 matches 9 bases. The J call is doubtful: the DNA matches TRBJ2-1 better. Looked up from germline, CDR1 is MNHNS and CDR2 is SASEGT. The CDR3 loop spans 13 amino acids. The CDR3 DNA reads TGTGCCAGCAGTGAGAGCGGGAGGAATGAGCAGTTCTTC. It yields the protein CASSESGRNEQFF.

This chain connects TRBV28 to TRBJ2-7, with no clear D. Looked up from germline, CDR1 is MDHEN and CDR2 is SYDVKM. The CDR3 consists of 14 residues. V was cut by 2 bases and J by 1 base, with 9 bases left in between. CDR3 coding DNA: TGTGCCAGCAGTTTAAGTACTGCTTCCTACGAGCAGTACTTC. This gives the protein CASSLSTASYEQYF.

This clonotype has a count of ten or more. This rearrangement joins TRBV20-1 to TRBJ2-7, with 8 bases fitting TRBD2. Germline CDR1 reads DFQATT; CDR2 reads SNEGSKA (reference sequence). The ends lost 6 bases at V and 4 bases at J; junction bases unmatched: 5. This CDR3 has 12 residues. CDR3 nucleotides: TGCAGTGCCCCGCGGGGGGCGTACGAGCAGTACTTC. As protein: CSAPRGAYEQYF.

This clonotype turned up a few times. This chain uses TRBV6-5 with TRBJ2-7; D gene uncertain. The germline V gene encodes CDR1 MNHEY and CDR2 SVGAGI. This CDR3 contains 15 residues. The germline V and J ends were trimmed by 2 bases and 4 bases, with 15 bases remaining between them. Here the CDR3 reads CASSYVSLRGYEQYF. The CDR3 region has the DNA TGTGCCAGCAGTTACGTCTCCCTACGAGGTTACGAGCAGTACTTC.

This clonotype has a handful of counts. The chain carries TRBV29-1 and TRBJ2-5; a weak D match, TRBD2 (5 bases). The DNA end is more similar to TRBJ2-1, so the J call may be wrong. The germline V gene has CDR1 SQVTM and CDR2 ANQGSEA. This CDR3 is built from 14 residues. The CDR3 region is CSVYSGEQYNEQFF. CDR3 sequence (DNA): TGCAGCGTTTACTCCGGGGAACAATACAATGAGCAGTTCTTC.

This clonotype was found a few times. The chain combines TRBV2 with TRBJ1-1; 10 nucleotides match TRBD1. Trimming took 9 bases from V and 11 from J; bases not matched to a gene: 6. There are 11 residues in the CDR3. Germline V gene data show CDR1 as SNHLY and CDR2 as FYNNEI. CDR3 loop: CASGTGVRAFF. The CDR3 region has the DNA TGTGCCAGTGGGACAGGGGTTCGGGCTTTCTTT.

The chain links TRBV7-2 to TRBJ2-3; D gene unclear. V was trimmed by 3 bases and J by 8 bases, leaving 9 bases between them. Germline CDR1 and CDR2: SGHTA and FQGNSA. This CDR3 spans 12 amino acids. The CDR3 here is CASSFNVGTQYF. The CDR3 bases are TGTGCCAGCAGCTTCAATGTTGGTACGCAGTATTTT.

In this sample, this clonotype turned up a few times. J is TRBJ2-5 and V is TRBV3-1; D unclear. The CDR3 is 14 residues long. Germline-derived CDR1 and CDR2 are LGHDT and YNNKEL (reference sequence). V was shortened by 0 bases and J by 4 bases, with 9 bases between the two germline ends. The CDR3, as DNA: TGTGCCAGCAGCCAAGATTTTTATGGAGAGACCCAGTACTTC. Its translation is CASSQDFYGETQYF.

V is TRBV29-1 and J is TRBJ2-1, with TRBD2 as a possible D gene (6 bases). Germline assignment: CDR1 SQVTM and CDR2 ANQGSEA. This CDR3 comprises 13 residues. V lost 8 bases to trimming and J lost 6 bases, with 17 bases between them. CDR3 in amino acids: CSSSGTAGNEQFF. In DNA, the CDR3 is TGCAGCTCGTCCGGGACTGCTGGCAATGAGCAGTTCTTC.

A few counts support this clonotype. A single base separates this from a much larger clone, so it may be a read error. The rearrangement joins TRBV24-1 to TRBJ2-7; D ambiguous. Per germline, CDR1 KGHDR and CDR2 SFDVKD. There are 11 residues in the CDR3. The CDR3 DNA follows: TGTGCCGCCAGTGATTTGGACGAGCAGTACTTC. It specifies CAASDLDEQYF.

There are a few counts of this clonotype. V and J are TRBV18 and TRBJ2-2; a possible D gene is TRBD1 (6 bases). CDR1 KGHSH and CDR2 LQKENI come from the germline V gene. The CDR3 runs to 17 residues. V shed 3 bases and J shed 9 bases, with 23 bases lying between them. The CDR3, as DNA: TGTGCCAGCTCACCTATTACCCCGGGACACTCGACCTGGGAGCTGTTTTTT. As protein: CASSPITPGHSTWELFF.